This entry is about one T cell receptor (beta chain). Its antigen is currently unknown. Sequenced by immunoSEQ multiplex PCR; TCRdb stores in-frame clones only, minus some. The sample records 35,000 to 40,000 clones, more than 75% being singletons. This specimen belongs to a study of CD8 T cells in acute hepatitis C reinfection. The wider study: TCRbeta of HCV NS3-1073-specific CD8+ T cells was profiled.

As for time point: naive CD8 control sorted from an acute-time-point sample. Acute primary HCV meant a new positive RNA or antibody result following a negative test within 24 weeks. Trimming cost V 2 bases and J 0 bases, with 8 bases left between them. This CDR3 has 15 amino acids. Per germline, CDR1 SGHVS and CDR2 FQNEAQ. Study results and limitations: Preferential TRBV04 and TRBV06 usage appeared in all groups and was not explained by the naive pool. Diversity was high, without significant differences between resolver and chronic groups.

The V and J genes are TRBV7-8 and TRBJ2-1; no reliable D call. This clonotype was sampled from a man between 25 and 39 years old with chronic hepatitis C. Sample: naive CD8+ T cells from PBMCs. CDR3 sequence: CASSLLVSSYNEQFF. The CDR3 coding sequence is TGTGCCAGCAGCTTATTGGTGAGCTCCTACAATGAGCAGTTCTTC.